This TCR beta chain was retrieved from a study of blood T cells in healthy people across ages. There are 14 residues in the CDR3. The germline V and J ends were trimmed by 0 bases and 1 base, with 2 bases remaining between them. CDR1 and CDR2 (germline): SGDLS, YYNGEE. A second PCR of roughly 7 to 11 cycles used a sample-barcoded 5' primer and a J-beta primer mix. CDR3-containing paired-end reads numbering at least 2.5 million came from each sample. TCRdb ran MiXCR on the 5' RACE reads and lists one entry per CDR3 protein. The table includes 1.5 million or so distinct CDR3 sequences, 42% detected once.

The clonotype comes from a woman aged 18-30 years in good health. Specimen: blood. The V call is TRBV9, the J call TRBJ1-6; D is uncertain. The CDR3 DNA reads TGTGCCAGCAGCGTAGAATCCTATAATTCACCCCTCCACTTT. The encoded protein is CASSVESYNSPLHF.